This T cell receptor (beta chain) was sequenced during a study of identical twins. Study-wide findings and caveats: Conclusions were drawn cross-sectionally by statistical analysis, without following the same donors. Insertions were fewer in abundant cord blood beta clonotypes, whereas memory repertoires showed none of this pattern.

TCRdb called the 5' RACE reads again in MiXCR, with one record for every CDR3 protein. In the table there are around 230,000 distinct CDR3 sequences, around 10% of which are singletons. This clonotype was seen a handful of times. Its cognate antigen is unknown. Sequences were obtained from memory (CD45RO+) T cells sorted from blood. This TCR was recovered from a woman between 18 and 30 years old in good health.

CDR3: CASSEARLTGELFF. The CDR3 region has the DNA TGTGCCAGCAGTGAAGCCCGACTCACCGGGGAGCTGTTTTTT. V gene TRBV6-1 combines with J gene TRBJ2-2; no reliable D call. V lost 0 bases and J 4 bases, leaving 6 bases between the germline ends. Germline V gene data show CDR1 as MNHNS and CDR2 as SASEGT. The CDR3 sequence is 14 residues long.